The clone carrying this T cell receptor (beta chain) was counted between two and nine times. No antigen is known for it. Isolation of CD4+ naive, central memory, regulatory and stem cell-like memory cells was achieved by sorting via CD45RO/CCR7/CD25/CD127/CD95/CD27. This entry comes from a study of beta chain features in type 1 diabetes. Regarding the study as a whole: Junctions at VDJ sites from type 1 diabetes patients had fewer insertions and more deletions. Researchers caution that PCR might favor shorter templates, equally among patients and controls. Compared to healthy donors, patients appeared to have naive, central memory and Treg TCRB repertoires that were more alike. Shortening that was moderate but significant affected the TCRB CDR3s of Type 1 diabetes patients in all four CD4+ subsets.

The investigators reverse transcribed all of the isolated RNA, so they sequenced expressed TCRB transcripts. The protocol was immunoSEQ multiplex PCR, while the TCRdb copy is restricted to in-frame clones and leaves out a portion. This table has 250,000 to 350,000 clones, 13% to 15% appearing once. This CDR3 spans 14 amino acids. Per germline, CDR1 SGDLS and CDR2 YYNGEE. The junction had 2 bases not matched to a gene; V was cut back by 3 bases and J by 0 bases. The sequence came from a man between 25 and 39 years old with type 1 diabetes. Sequences were obtained from naive CD4+ T cells from blood. This chain joins TRBV9 and TRBJ1-1, with TRBD1 matching 7 bases. The DNA of the CDR3 is TGTGCCAGCAGCGGGGACAGCATGAACACTGAAGCTTTCTTT. Residues: CASSGDSMNTEAFF.